A selection of T cell receptor beta chains follows, all from one sample in a study of molecular identifiers for immune sequencing clone quantification. A single record per CDR3 protein comes from TCRdb applying MiXCR to the PCR reads. Here the sample spans 550,000 to 750,000 distinct CDR3 sequences, about 20% being singletons. The sample was naive CD8+ T cells from blood, with Jurkat cell RNA spiked in. These receptor sequences come from a human donor in good health. Some libraries in this study had Jurkat cell RNA spiked in. Both conserved end residues are part of each CDR3. A D gene is named only where the DNA matches it firmly. Rows give clone size only sometimes, using once, few, many, or a class for an expanded clone.

clone size	J gene	V gene	D gene	CDR3 DNA	CDR3 protein
NA	TRBJ2-3	TRBV7-2	TRBD2	TGTGCCAGCAGCGGTTCCCATAGCGGGTGGGGGACTAATACGCAGTATTTT	CASSGSHSGWGTNTQYF
few	TRBJ1-2	TRBV11-2	NA	TGTGCCAGCAGCTTAGTTGGCAGTTGGATATCCTATGGCTACACCTTC	CASSLVGSWISYGYTF
NA	TRBJ2-7	TRBV9	TRBD1	TGTGCCAGCAGTCCTACAGGGGGGAACACCTACGAGCAGTACTTC	CASSPTGGNTYEQYF
many	TRBJ2-1	TRBV10-3	NA	TGTGCCATCAGTTTTTCAGGCTTCTCCTACAATGAGCAGTTCTTC	CAISFSGFSYNEQFF
many	TRBJ2-7	TRBV29-1	NA	TGCAGCGTTGTAGGGGGCAAAACGGGAGACCGAGGCGAGCAGTACTTC	CSVVGGKTGDRGEQYF
many	TRBJ1-5	TRBV28	NA	TGTGCCAGCAGTCGCATAGGACAGATCAATCAGCCCCAGCATTTT	CASSRIGQINQPQHF
many	TRBJ1-5	TRBV7-9	TRBD1	TGTGCCAGCAGCTTTGGGGCAGGGGGAAGCAATCAGCCCCAGCATTTT	CASSFGAGGSNQPQHF
many	TRBJ2-7	TRBV25-1	TRBD2	TGTGCCAGCAGTGAATCAGCGGGGGGTTACGAGCAGTACTTC	CASSESAGGYEQYF
many	TRBJ2-7	TRBV4-3	TRBD1	TGCGCCAGCAGCCAAGAAAACAGGGGGAGCTACGAGCAGTACTTC	CASSQENRGSYEQYF
few	TRBJ1-4	TRBV30	TRBD1	TGTGCCTGGAGCCAGAAGACAGGGTTAAATGAAAAACTGTTTTTT	CAWSQKTGLNEKLFF
many	TRBJ2-4	TRBV4-2	TRBD1	TGTGCCAGCAGCCAAGATGCCGAACAGGGGGTGATGAACATTCAGTACTTC	CASSQDAEQGVMNIQYF
many	TRBJ1-1	TRBV12-3/TRBV12-4	NA	TGTGCCAGCAGTTCGGAAAACAGGGATGAAGCTTTCTTT	CASSSENRDEAFF
many	TRBJ2-5	TRBV10-3	TRBD2	TGTGCCATCAGTGAGCCGGCGGGAGGGACCGGAGAGACCCAGTACTTC	CAISEPAGGTGETQYF
many	TRBJ1-4	TRBV12-3/TRBV12-4	NA	TGTGCCAGCAGTACGCAGGGAAAACTGTTTTTT	CASSTQGKLFF
many	TRBJ2-2	TRBV9	NA	TGTGCCAGCAGCCCACAAGCGAACACCGGGGAGCTGTTTTTT	CASSPQANTGELFF
many	TRBJ2-3	TRBV9	TRBD2	TGTGCCAGCAGCGGACTAGCGGGAGGGGCAGATACGCAGTATTTT	CASSGLAGGADTQYF
NA	TRBJ1-6	TRBV27	NA	TGTGCCAGCAGTCCTCTGGGGAATTCACCCCTCCACTTT	CASSPLGNSPLHF
many	TRBJ1-1	TRBV6-5	NA	TGTGCCAGCAGTTCCCCATCGAACACTGAAGCTTTCTTT	CASSSPSNTEAFF
few	TRBJ1-2	TRBV18	NA	TGTGCCAGCTCACCACCGGATAGACCCAACTATGGCTACACCTTC	CASSPPDRPNYGYTF
few	TRBJ1-6	TRBV4-3	NA	TGCGCCAGCAGCCAAGAGGACAGAGATAATTCACCCCTCCACTTT	CASSQEDRDNSPLHF
many	TRBJ2-7	TRBV27	TRBD2	TGTGCCAGCAGTTGGGGACTAGCGGGAGGGCCTCGAGAGCAGTACTTC	CASSWGLAGGPREQYF
few	TRBJ2-3	TRBV27	NA	TGTGCCAGCAGTTGGGACTTCTTCACAGATACGCAGTATTTT	CASSWDFFTDTQYF
few	TRBJ2-1	TRBV5-8	NA	TGTGCCAGCAGCGGAAGATATTTGAGCTCCTACAATGAGCAGTTCTTC	CASSGRYLSSYNEQFF
few	TRBJ2-7	TRBV20-1	NA	TGCAGTGCTACCAGGGGGGCCGACAGCTCCTACGAGCAGTACTTC	CSATRGADSSYEQYF
many	TRBJ1-6	TRBV4-1	TRBD1	TGCGCCAGCAGCCAGACAGGGGCTCATAATTCACCCCTCCACTTT	CASSQTGAHNSPLHF
many	TRBJ2-3	TRBV14	NA	TGTGCCAGCAGCCAAGATCATCGGAGGGATACGCAGTATTTT	CASSQDHRRDTQYF
few	TRBJ1-1	TRBV5-6	NA	TGTGCCAGCAGCCCTCCCCGGGCCCATCTGAACACTGAAGCTTTCTTT	CASSPPRAHLNTEAFF
few	TRBJ2-1	TRBV7-9	NA	TGTGCCAGCAGCTCAACCGCCGGAGGGAGGGGGACATGGGAGCAGTTCTTC	CASSSTAGGRGTWEQFF
NA	TRBJ2-2	TRBV7-7	NA	TGTGCCAGCAGCTTGATCCTAGGGTATAACACCGGGGAGCTGTTTTTT	CASSLILGYNTGELFF
NA	TRBJ1-1	TRBV19	NA	TGTGCCAGTTGTATTGGTGGGACGAACACTGAAGCTTTCTTT	CASCIGGTNTEAFF
many	TRBJ1-1	TRBV6-1	NA	TGTGCCAGCAGTGAATTGGCGACTAACACTGAAGCTTTCTTT	CASSELATNTEAFF